This entry lists 22 T cell receptor beta chains sequenced from one sample in a study of shared clonotypes between healthy human individuals. This table comes from immunoSEQ multiplex PCR, and its TCRdb copy is limited to in-frame clones, with some not included. The data contain around 2.5 million clones, under 95% of them singletons. Sequencing used naive CD4+ T cells from PBMCs. Subset noted: CD45RA+ positively selected. The receptors come from a man younger than 30 in good health. Some clones in this sample may be carry-over from other donors' samples.

The rearrangement joins TRBV15 to TRBJ2-7; D remains unclear. The CDR3 runs 12 residues. CDR1 and CDR2 from the germline V gene are LNHNV and YYDKDF (reference sequence). V dropped 3 bases and J dropped 5 bases, with 8 bases sitting between them. CDR3 nucleotide sequence: TGTGCCACCAGCAGGAGTAGTAACGAGCAGTACTTC. This translates into CATSRSSNEQYF.

The chain couples TRBV5-4 to TRBJ2-3; TRBD2 aligns across 16 bases. The CDR3 spans 17 residues. Germline V CDR1 and CDR2: SGHNT, YYREEE (reference sequence). With V trimmed by 4 bases and J by 4 bases, 6 bases remained unmatched. The CDR3 nucleotides read TGTGCCAGCAGCAAGGGACTAGCGGGAGGGCAGGCAGATACGCAGTATTTT. Protein product: CASSKGLAGGQADTQYF.

This CDR3 is CASRFGLAGGSDTQYF. CDR3 nucleotide sequence: TGTGCCAGCAGGTTTGGACTAGCGGGAGGGTCAGATACGCAGTATTTT. The V and J genes are TRBV2 and TRBJ2-3, with 15 positions matching TRBD2. The germline V gene encodes CDR1 SNHLY and CDR2 FYNNEI. V trimming: 6 bases; J trimming: 4 bases; junction bases outside the gene matches: 5. The CDR3 is made up of 16 amino acids.

V gene TRBV4-3 combines with J gene TRBJ2-2; a weak D match, TRBD2 (6 bases). Trimming took off 0 bases at V and 7 bases at J, with 12 bases between the two ends. The CDR3 covers 15 residues. Germline V gene data show CDR1 as LGHNA and CDR2 as YSLEER. In DNA form, the CDR3 reads TGCGCCAGCAGCCAAGATAGGAGGGTTCGCGGGGAGCTGTTTTTT. Protein product: CASSQDRRVRGELFF.

This rearrangement joins TRBV5-1 to TRBJ2-7, with 10 bases lining up with TRBD2. V lost 2 bases, J lost 3 bases, and 5 bases stayed unmatched. The CDR3 runs to 15 residues. Germline CDR1 SGHRS, CDR2 YFSETQ. CDR3 coding DNA: TGCGCCAGCAGCTTAGGACTAGCGGAGCTCTACGAGCAGTACTTC. Protein product: CASSLGLAELYEQYF.

This clone was seen a single time. The chain uses TRBV2 and TRBJ2-5, with 7 bases identical to TRBD1. V lost 5 bases to trimming and J lost 4 bases; unmatched junction nucleotides: 10. Germline values: CDR1 SNHLY, CDR2 FYNNEI. The CDR3 loop spans 15 amino acids. CDR3 DNA sequence: TGTGCCAGCAGTTCTACAGGGGTGGCCCCAGAGACCCAGTACTTC. The encoded protein is CASSSTGVAPETQYF.

This chain connects TRBV6-6 to TRBJ2-3; D possibly corresponds to TRBD1 (7 bases). Germline lookup yields CDR1 MNHNY and CDR2 SVGAGI (reference sequence). This CDR3 is built from 16 residues. V was trimmed by 6 bases and J by 4 bases, leaving 20 bases between them. In DNA, the CDR3 is TGTGCCAGCAGCACAAACAGGGGAGGCAGGGCAGATACGCAGTATTTT. Encoded protein: CASSTNRGGRADTQYF.

This rearrangement joins TRBV6-1 to TRBJ2-5; either TRBD1 or TRBD2 may supply D (5 bases each). Germline CDR1 reads MNHNS; CDR2 reads SASEGT. V was cut by 1 base and J by 5 bases, with 14 bases left in between. This CDR3 is 15 amino acids long. The chain's CDR3 is CASSEVGTGPETQYF. CDR3 coding DNA: TGTGCCAGCAGTGAAGTTGGGACGGGGCCGGAGACCCAGTACTTC.

The chain is built from TRBV6-4 and TRBJ2-5; 7 positions agree with TRBD2. Per the germline V gene, CDR1 is MRHNA and CDR2 is SNTAGT. The CDR3 extends over 13 amino acids. CDR3 residues: CLGASGFQETQYF. CDR3 sequence (DNA): TGTCTTGGGGCTAGCGGATTCCAAGAGACCCAGTACTTC.

On this clone itself: Other nucleotide sequences in the sample specify the same CDR3. The CDR3 here is CASSFSGTDTQYF. For the CDR3, the DNA is TGCGCCAGCAGCTTTAGCGGCACAGATACGCAGTATTTT. The V call is TRBV5-1, the J call TRBJ2-3; tentative D call: TRBD2 (5 bases). Trimming took 2 bases from V and 1 from J, leaving 5 bases between them. Per germline, CDR1 SGHRS and CDR2 YFSETQ. The CDR3 runs 13 residues.

Remarks on this clone: Other DNA variants within this sample encode the same CDR3. The chain has TRBV4-1 and TRBJ2-7, with 7 positions matching TRBD1. Losses at the gene ends were 4 bases for V and 3 bases for J; bases not matched to a gene: 6. The germline CDR1 and CDR2 sequences are MGHRA and YSYEKL. The CDR3 has 14 residues. The CDR3 DNA is TGCGCCAGCAGCCCTGGACAGGTTAGCTACGAGCAGTACTTC. Amino acid sequence: CASSPGQVSYEQYF.

A few counts support this clone. This sample also contains other DNA sequences that code for the same CDR3. CDR3 sequence: CASSLDVGTEAFF. The CDR3 region has the DNA TGCGCCAGCAGCTTGGACGTGGGCACTGAAGCTTTCTTT. The V and J genes are TRBV5-1 and TRBJ1-1; no definite D call. The CDR3 is made up of 13 amino acids. Between the trimmed V and J ends, which lost 0 bases and 4 bases, there was a span of 7 bases. Germline lookup yields CDR1 SGHRS and CDR2 YFSETQ.

This clone was observed a single time. The chain recombines TRBV23-1 with TRBJ1-4, with D perhaps matching TRBD1 (5 bases). TRBV23-1 is recorded as an ORF, its role being uncertain. V was clipped by 0 bases and J by 3 bases, with 8 bases between them. The CDR3 spans 15 residues. This CDR3 reads CASSQSQGSNEKLFF. The CDR3 bases are TGCGCCAGCAGTCAATCTCAGGGCTCTAATGAAAAACTGTTTTTT.

The V gene is TRBV5-4, the J gene TRBJ1-3; D gene ambiguous. This CDR3 is 14 amino acids long. Trimming removed 0 bases at V and 2 bases at J, with 6 bases between. Germline V CDR1 and CDR2: SGHNT, YYREEE (reference sequence). Here the CDR3 reads CASSLEGTGNTIYF. The CDR3 nucleotides read TGTGCCAGCAGCTTGGAAGGAACTGGAAACACCATATATTTT.

V is TRBV19 and J is TRBJ2-3, with 14 bases aligning to TRBD2. The CDR3 is 18 amino acids. CDR1 LNHDA and CDR2 SQIVND come from the germline V gene (reference sequence). V trimming: 1 base; J trimming: 2 bases; junction bases outside the gene matches: 5. The CDR3 nucleotides are TGTGCCAGTAGTATAGGGTGGGGACTAGCGGGAGACACAGATACGCAGTATTTT. Translated, it gives CASSIGWGLAGDTDTQYF.

V is TRBV27 and J is TRBJ2-7; 7 bases are shared with TRBD1. After removal of 5 bases from V and 6 bases from J, the junction contained 10 bases not matched to a gene. Germline V gene data show CDR1 as MNHEY and CDR2 as SMNVEV (reference sequence). The CDR3 is 14 amino acids. Here the CDR3 DNA reads TGTGCCAGCAGTCCGACTGACAGGGCGGCCGAGCAGTACTTC. Its protein is CASSPTDRAAEQYF.

The CDR3 region has the DNA TGTGCCAGCAGACTTGACCGAAATGAGCAGTTCTTC. The encoded protein is CASRLDRNEQFF. The chain has TRBV7-2 and TRBJ2-1; D uncertain. The CDR3 has 12 amino acids. Trimming removed 6 bases at V and 7 bases at J, with 10 bases between. Germline-derived CDR1 and CDR2 are SGHTA and FQGNSA.

Concerning this clone: The same CDR3 is also encoded by other DNA sequences in this sample. The gene calls are TRBV7-2 and TRBJ2-7; 8 bases agree with TRBD2. V gave up 4 bases and J gave up 2 bases; unmatched junction bases: 7. CDR1 SGHTA and CDR2 FQGNSA come from the germline V gene. CDR3 length equals 15 residues. The CDR3 is CASSSGLAGTYEQYF. The CDR3, as DNA: TGTGCCAGCAGCTCCGGACTAGCTGGTACCTACGAGCAGTACTTC. The full variable domain, with the rest looked up from reference TRBV7-2 and TRBJ2-7, is GAGVSQSPSNKVTEKGKDVELRCDPISGHTALYWYRQSLGQGLEFLIYFQGNSAPDKSGLPSDRFSAERTGGSVSTLTIQRTQQEDSAVYLCASSSGLAGTYEQYFGPGTRLTVT.

The chain couples TRBV6-5 to TRBJ2-5, with D perhaps being TRBD1 or TRBD2 (5 bases each). The assigned J gene may be wrong: the sequence end matches TRBJ2-7 better. Germline lookup yields CDR1 MNHEY and CDR2 SVGAGI. CDR3 length: 16 residues. CDR3 amino acids: CASSYSVGTPTYEQYF. The CDR3 DNA reads as TGTGCCAGCAGTTACTCCGTCGGGACGCCTACCTACGAGCAGTACTTC.

This clone occurred once. The chain employs TRBV5-8 and TRBJ2-3; D is unresolved. Germline V lookup: CDR1 SGHTS, CDR2 YDEGEE. The CDR3 is 13 amino acids. V was shortened by 0 bases and J by 2 bases, with 4 bases between the two germline ends. The CDR3 DNA reads as TGTGCCAGCAGCTTGGCAGCCACAGATACGCAGTATTTT. As protein: CASSLAATDTQYF.

J is TRBJ2-5 and V is TRBV5-1, with D possibly matching TRBD1 (5 bases). From germline, CDR1 is SGHRS and CDR2 YFSETQ. This CDR3 contains 17 residues. V was pared by 0 bases and J by 6 bases, with 21 bases between. This chain's CDR3 is CASSLAIAPGNGKTQYF. DNA of the CDR3: TGCGCCAGCAGCTTGGCAATAGCCCCAGGGAACGGAAAGACCCAGTACTTC.

This chain joins TRBV19 and TRBJ2-1; 12 bases are a match to TRBD2. The V gene end was trimmed by 3 bases and the J gene end by 5 bases; junction bases not matched to a gene: 2. This CDR3 spans 15 amino acids. CDR1 and CDR2 from the germline V gene are LNHDA and SQIVND (reference sequence). Here the CDR3 reads CASSIRTSGNNEQFF. The CDR3 bases are TGTGCCAGTAGTATCCGGACTAGCGGGAACAATGAGCAGTTCTTC.